This entry is about one TCR beta chain. This clone's antigen is unknown. Base qualities are not recorded, but no much larger clone differs from it by a single base. The library was prepared using the immunoSEQ multiplex PCR assay. High-throughput TCR-beta CDR3 sequencing of genomic DNA from most patients was performed by Adaptive Biotechnologies. From the authors' description of their analysis: TCR sequencing data were retrieved from Adaptive's ImmunoSEQ software for 18 patients, whereas a few other patients were processed with MiXCR and VDJtools. CDR3 nucleotide sequences shared between donor and recipient were removed because their origin could not be assigned. Alloreactive clones required at least 2-fold expansion over unstimulated cells and minimum CFSE-low frequency of 0.002% (template counts) or 0.001% (read counts). Clones detected in sequenced pre-transplant spleen, lymph node, or MLR CFSE-low populations of the donor or recipient were defined as mappable. The cumulative frequency of alloreactive clones was calculated as a percentage of all sequences, weighted by copy number. Entries here come from immuneACCESS through TCRdb and include only in-frame sequences with V and J called. Some clones fail to appear in such tables; in the studies checked, an unresolved V gene covers under half of the shortfall, and the cause of the remainder is unknown. V, J and clone size are taken as reported in that table, and D and trimming were inferred from the DNA itself. Within this sample are over 7,500 clones, with approximately 77% of them counted one time only. 20% of the sample is in the top ten clones.

The sample is drawn from a study of graft-versus-host responses after intestinal transplantation (dated by TCRdb to about 2021). Notes on the research overall: Multivisceral, liver-intestinal, or isolated intestinal transplants were received by the recipients. A peak of at least 4% donor T cells among recipient peripheral blood mononuclear cells was the definition used for donor T cell macrochimerism. Anti-thymocyte globulin induction was given to all recipients, followed by maintenance tacrolimus and steroids for about 3 years. A cohort of 24 intestinal transplant recipients, including one retransplant, was enrolled, and a few patients lacking pretransplant specimens were excluded. To identify alloreactive clones, pre-transplant mixed lymphocyte reaction products were sequenced and then compared with unstimulated pre-transplant donor and recipient T cells. Rather than being sequenced by the commercial service, samples from a few later patients were sequenced in-house on an Illumina MiSeq and processed with MiXCR. Bulk TCR-beta CDR3 sequencing was used to track graft-versus-host and host-versus-graft alloreactive T cell clones in the graft, circulation and bone marrow after intestinal transplantation.

Intraepithelial and lamina propria lymphocytes were isolated from graft specimens using dithiothreitol, EDTA incubations and collagenase D digestion. Serial intestinal graft biopsy specimens collected up to 600 days after transplant underwent bulk TCR-beta sequencing. General conclusions and limits of the study: The relatively low number and heterogeneity of intestinal transplant patients limited the conclusions. Patients with donor T cell macrochimerism had high GvH to HvG T cell clonal ratios in their allografts. GvH clones turned up in recipient bone marrow, with some appearing earlier in ileal mucosa or blood, a pattern consistent with an intestinal mucosal origin. Early after transplant, peak levels of circulating GvH clones were found to be associated with declines in HvG clones.

V is cut back by 4 bases and J by 1 base, with 6 bases in the junction unmatched. CDR1 SGDLS and CDR2 YYNGEE are derived from the germline V gene. The CDR3, cysteine through phenylalanine, is 15 amino acids long. The retained sequence is limited to the CDR3, 45 bases, with the frame set at the first base. This clonotype was obtained from a human patient who received an intestinal transplant, so some T cells may come from the graft donor. The sequence joins TRBV9 to TRBJ1-1; 8 central bases correspond to TRBD1. The material sequenced was ileum tissue, taken roughly 450 days after intestinal transplantation. Here the CDR3 is given as CASSRQGTGNTEAFF. The DNA is as follows: TGTGCCAGCAGCCGACAGGGGACTGGGAACACTGAAGCTTTCTTT.